The 6 T cell receptor beta chains presented below share a single source sample, sequenced in a study of T cells in localized non-small cell lung cancer. Here immunoSEQ multiplex PCR was the method, and the copy in TCRdb shows in-frame clones only, minus some. The data show more than 45,000 clones, with roughly 85% seen just once and 18% held by the top ten. This specimen was peripheral blood, taken before any cancer treatment. These receptors were collected from a male donor older than 55 with stage III squamous cell lung carcinoma.

The V call is TRBV7-2, the J call TRBJ1-1; D remains unclear. This CDR3 is 14 amino acids long. Germline V gene data show CDR1 as SGHTA and CDR2 as FQGNSA. V lost 1 base to trimming and J lost 5 bases, with 11 bases between them. The CDR3 nucleotides read TGTGCCAGCAGCTTAGAAATATCGCCTACTGAAGCTTTCTTT. Its protein is CASSLEISPTEAFF.

This chain links TRBV7-9 with TRBJ1-2; D gene uncertain. The CDR3 consists of 15 residues. Germline V lookup: CDR1 SEHNR, CDR2 FQNEAQ (reference sequence). V was clipped by 4 bases and J by 4 bases, with 16 bases between them. The CDR3 here is CASSSLTRARYGYTF. The CDR3 DNA reads TGTGCCAGCAGCTCCCTCACCAGAGCTCGCTATGGCTACACCTTC.

The DNA of the CDR3 is TGTGCCAGCAGCGTAGGCCAGGGATCTAACTATGGCTACACCTTC. It specifies CASSVGQGSNYGYTF. This chain links TRBV9 with TRBJ1-2; the D gene is possibly TRBD1 (5 bases). Trimming pared 0 bases from V and 0 bases from J, leaving 9 bases between. CDR1 SGDLS and CDR2 YYNGEE come from the germline V gene. The CDR3 extends over 15 amino acids.

This clone is a singleton in its sample. The rearrangement links TRBV6-5 to TRBJ2-3; TRBD2 matches 11 bases. The CDR3 contains 15 residues. The V and J ends lost 7 bases and 3 bases, in that order; junction bases with no gene match: 6. Germline lookup yields CDR1 MNHEY and CDR2 SVGAGI. CDR3 region: CASNPRTSGTDTQYF. The CDR3 bases are TGTGCCAGCAACCCCAGGACTAGCGGGACAGATACGCAGTATTTT.

V is TRBV6-1 and J is TRBJ1-2, with 7 bases matching TRBD1. The length of the CDR3 is 13 residues. V lost 8 bases, J lost 6 bases, and 9 bases stayed unmatched. Germline CDR1 reads MNHNS; CDR2 reads SASEGT. CDR3 loop: CASFEPTGNGYTF. The CDR3 coding sequence is TGTGCCAGCTTCGAACCGACAGGGAATGGCTACACCTTC.

This chain links TRBV10-3 with TRBJ2-6; D gene unclear. V was trimmed by 0 bases and J by 2 bases, leaving 5 bases between them. This CDR3 region has 15 residues. Germline CDR1 and CDR2: ENHRY and SYGVKD. CDR3 protein: CAISESNPGANVLTF. The CDR3 DNA sequence: TGTGCCATCAGTGAGTCGAACCCTGGGGCCAACGTCCTGACTTTC.